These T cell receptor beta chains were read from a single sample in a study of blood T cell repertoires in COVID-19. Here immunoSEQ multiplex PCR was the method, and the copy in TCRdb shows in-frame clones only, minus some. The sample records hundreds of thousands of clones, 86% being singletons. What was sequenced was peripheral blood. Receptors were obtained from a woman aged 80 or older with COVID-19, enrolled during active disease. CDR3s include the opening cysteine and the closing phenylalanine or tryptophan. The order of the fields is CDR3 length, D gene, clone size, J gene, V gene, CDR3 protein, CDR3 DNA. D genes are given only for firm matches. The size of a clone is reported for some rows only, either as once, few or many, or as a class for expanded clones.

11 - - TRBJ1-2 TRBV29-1 CSVESGNGYTF TGCAGCGTTGAATCGGGAAATGGCTACACCTTC
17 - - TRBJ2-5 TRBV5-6 CASSERVRVRRDETQYF TGTGCCAGCAGCGAACGGGTTCGGGTACGCCGAGACGAGACCCAGTACTTC
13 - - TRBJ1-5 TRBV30 CAWSSAGSQPQHF TGTGCCTGGAGTTCCGCGGGGAGTCAGCCCCAGCATTTT
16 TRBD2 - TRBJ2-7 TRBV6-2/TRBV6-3 CASSYTTGTSVYEQYF TGTGCCAGCAGTTACACAACCGGGACTAGCGTCTACGAGCAGTACTTC
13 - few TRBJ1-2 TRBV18 CASSPQGDSGYTF TGTGCCAGCTCACCTCAGGGCGATTCGGGCTACACCTTC
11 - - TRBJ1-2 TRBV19 CASSRFGGYTF TGTGCCAGTAGTAGGTTCGGTGGCTACACCTTC
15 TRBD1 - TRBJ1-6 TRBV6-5 CASSLTGGSNSPLHF TGTGCCAGCAGCCTAACAGGGGGCAGTAATTCACCCCTCCACTTT
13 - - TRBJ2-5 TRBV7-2 CASSLVGRETQYF TGTGCCAGCAGCTTAGTCGGGAGAGAGACCCAGTACTTC
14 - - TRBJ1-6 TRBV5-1 CASSSTGSNSPLHF TGCGCCAGCAGCTCAACAGGGAGTAATTCACCCCTCCACTTT
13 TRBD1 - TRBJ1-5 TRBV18 CASSQQGNQPQHF TGTGCCAGCTCACAACAGGGGAATCAGCCCCAGCATTTT
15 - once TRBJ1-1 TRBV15 CATSRGPAGNTEAFF TGTGCCACCAGCAGAGGACCGGCGGGCAACACTGAAGCTTTCTTT
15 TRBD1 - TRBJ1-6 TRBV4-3 CASSQDDRGRSPLHF TGCGCCAGCAGCCAAGATGACAGGGGAAGATCACCCCTCCACTTT
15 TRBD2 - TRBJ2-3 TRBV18 CASSTKAGLTDTQYF TGTGCCAGCTCAACTAAAGCGGGGCTCACAGATACGCAGTATTTT
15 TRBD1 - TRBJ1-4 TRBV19 CASRRSGQVNEKLFF TGTGCCAGTAGACGCTCGGGACAGGTTAATGAAAAACTGTTTTTT
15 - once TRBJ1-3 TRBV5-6 CASSPEGPSGNTIYF TGTGCCAGCAGCCCGGAGGGACCATCCGGAAACACCATATATTTT
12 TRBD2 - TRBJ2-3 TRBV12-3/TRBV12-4 CATGGGTDTQYF TGTGCCACCGGGGGGGGGACAGATACGCAGTATTTT
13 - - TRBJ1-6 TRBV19 CASTSTENSPLHF TGTGCCAGTACGTCGACAGAGAATTCACCCCTCCACTTT
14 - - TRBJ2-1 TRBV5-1 CASSLAGLPDEQFF TGCGCCAGCAGCTTGGCAGGGCTACCCGATGAGCAGTTCTTC
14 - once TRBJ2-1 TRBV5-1 CASSLGREGDEQFF TGCGCCAGCAGCTTAGGGAGGGAGGGGGATGAGCAGTTCTTC
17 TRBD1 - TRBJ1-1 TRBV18 CASSPSSGTGRKSEAFF TGTGCCAGCTCACCCTCCTCCGGGACAGGGAGGAAATCTGAAGCTTTCTTT
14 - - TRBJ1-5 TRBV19 CASKGGNYNQPQHF TGTGCCAGTAAAGGGGGAAATTATAATCAGCCCCAGCATTTT
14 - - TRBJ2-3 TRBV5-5 CASRTGGAPDTQYF TGTGCCAGCAGAACAGGGGGGGCCCCAGATACGCAGTATTTT
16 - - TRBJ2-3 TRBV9 CASSTLAAGRADTQYF TGTGCCAGCAGCACCCTGGCAGCGGGTAGGGCAGATACGCAGTATTTT
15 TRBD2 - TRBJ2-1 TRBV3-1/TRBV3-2 CASSPTSGTYNEQFF TGTGCCAGCAGCCCTACTAGCGGTACATACAATGAGCAGTTCTTC
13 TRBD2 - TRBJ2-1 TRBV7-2 CASTSGVNNEQFF TGTGCCAGCACTAGCGGGGTTAACAATGAGCAGTTCTTC
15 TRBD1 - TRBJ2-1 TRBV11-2 CASSLTGGPDNEQFF TGTGCCAGCAGTTTGACAGGGGGACCTGACAATGAGCAGTTCTTC
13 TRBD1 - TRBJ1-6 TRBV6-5 CASSRTGDSPLHF TGTGCCAGCAGTAGGACAGGGGATTCACCCCTCCACTTT
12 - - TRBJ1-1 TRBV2 CASKGQNTEAFF TGTGCCAGCAAGGGACAGAACACTGAAGCTTTCTTT
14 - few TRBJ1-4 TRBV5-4 CASSGRGEGEKLFF TGTGCCAGCAGCGGCCGCGGGGAGGGGGAAAAACTGTTTTTT
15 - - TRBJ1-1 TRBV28 CASRRPSGGHTEAFF TGTGCCAGCAGGCGTCCGAGTGGAGGGCACACTGAAGCTTTCTTT
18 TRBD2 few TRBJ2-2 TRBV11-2 CASSLDGLAGVGSGELFF TGTGCCAGCAGCTTAGACGGACTAGCGGGGGTGGGGTCCGGGGAGCTGTTTTTT
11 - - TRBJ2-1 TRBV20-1 CSARDTNEQFF TGCAGTGCTAGGGACACCAATGAGCAGTTCTTC
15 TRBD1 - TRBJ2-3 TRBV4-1 CASSQEGTGVDTQYF TGCGCCAGCAGCCAAGAAGGAACAGGGGTCGATACGCAGTATTTT
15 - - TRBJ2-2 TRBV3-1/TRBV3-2 CASSQAATNTGELFF TGTGCCAGCAGCCAGGCGGCAACGAACACCGGGGAGCTGTTTTTT
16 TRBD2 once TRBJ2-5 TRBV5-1 CASSSGEGTVSRAQYF TGCGCCAGCAGCTCCGGGGAGGGGACGGTCTCCCGGGCCCAGTACTTC
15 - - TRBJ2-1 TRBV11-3 CASSLRLGKESEQFF TGTGCCAGCAGCTTAAGGCTCGGGAAAGAATCCGAGCAGTTCTTC